This is a list of T cell receptor beta chains from one sample in a study of cytomegalovirus exposure and HLA in healthy donors. Produced via immunoSEQ multiplex PCR; TCRdb's table is partial and in-frame only. The sample holds over 60,000 clones, roughly 96% seen once. The sample comprised PBMCs. The source of these receptors is a man aged 18 to 29 in good health and CMV-seronegative. The CDR3 runs from the conserved cysteine through the conserved F or W. A D gene is named only where the DNA matches it firmly. Clone size is shown for a subset of rows, as once, few, many or a class of expanded clone.

D gene: TRBD1
V gene: TRBV6-4
J gene: TRBJ2-6
clone size: -
CDR3 DNA: TGTGCCAGCAGTGACGGGACAGGGGGCTCTGGGGCCAACGTCCTGACTTTC
CDR3 protein: CASSDGTGGSGANVLTF

D gene: -
V gene: TRBV5-6
J gene: TRBJ2-5
clone size: -
CDR3 DNA: TGTGCCAGCAGCTTTAGCAGTCAAGAGACCCAGTACTTC
CDR3 protein: CASSFSSQETQYF

D gene: -
V gene: TRBV11-3
J gene: TRBJ2-3
clone size: -
CDR3 DNA: TGTGCCAGCAGCCCAGGACAAGGGGGCACAGATACGCAGTATTTT
CDR3 protein: CASSPGQGGTDTQYF

D gene: TRBD1
V gene: TRBV9
J gene: TRBJ1-6
clone size: -
CDR3 DNA: TGTGCCAGCAGCCCCTCAGGGGAGACAGGGGATTCACCCCTCCACTTT
CDR3 protein: CASSPSGETGDSPLHF

D gene: -
V gene: TRBV18
J gene: TRBJ2-1
clone size: -
CDR3 DNA: TGTGCCAGCTCACCCACAGGGCCCGATGAGCAGTTCTTC
CDR3 protein: CASSPTGPDEQFF

D gene: -
V gene: TRBV19
J gene: TRBJ1-2
clone size: -
CDR3 DNA: TGTGCCAGTACGGCCTCGGGCTATGGCTACACCTTC
CDR3 protein: CASTASGYGYTF

D gene: -
V gene: TRBV6-4
J gene: TRBJ2-2
clone size: -
CDR3 DNA: TGTGCCAGCAGTGCAGGCGCGAACACCGGGGAGCTGTTTTTT
CDR3 protein: CASSAGANTGELFF

D gene: -
V gene: TRBV5-4
J gene: TRBJ2-3
clone size: -
CDR3 DNA: TGTGCCAGCAGCTCCTTGACTGCCGGGACACTTAGCACAGATACGCAGTATTTT
CDR3 protein: CASSSLTAGTLSTDTQYF

D gene: -
V gene: TRBV28
J gene: TRBJ1-2
clone size: -
CDR3 DNA: TGTGCCAGCAGGTCCCCGGGAGACTATGGCTACACCTTC
CDR3 protein: CASRSPGDYGYTF

D gene: TRBD1
V gene: TRBV5-1
J gene: TRBJ2-7
clone size: -
CDR3 DNA: TGCGCCAGCAGCACCGGGACAGGGCACTCCTACGAGCAGTACTTC
CDR3 protein: CASSTGTGHSYEQYF

D gene: TRBD1
V gene: TRBV30
J gene: TRBJ2-7
clone size: once
CDR3 DNA: TGTGCCTGGAGGACCAGGGGGCCTGGGGAGCAGTACTTC
CDR3 protein: CAWRTRGPGEQYF

D gene: -
V gene: TRBV5-4
J gene: TRBJ1-6
clone size: -
CDR3 DNA: TGTGCCAGCAGCTTGGGAGGGAACTCCTATAATTCACCCCTCCACTTT
CDR3 protein: CASSLGGNSYNSPLHF

D gene: TRBD2
V gene: TRBV10-3
J gene: TRBJ2-3
clone size: -
CDR3 DNA: TGTGCCACCCTTGTTAGCGGGAGTCTGGATACGCAGTATTTT
CDR3 protein: CATLVSGSLDTQYF

D gene: TRBD1
V gene: TRBV2
J gene: TRBJ1-4
clone size: -
CDR3 DNA: TGTGCCAGCACGGGACAGAGTACAACTAATGAAAAACTGTTTTTT
CDR3 protein: CASTGQSTTNEKLFF

D gene: TRBD1
V gene: TRBV29-1
J gene: TRBJ1-2
clone size: -
CDR3 DNA: TGCAGCGTGGCATGGACAGGGGGCACCTATGGCTACACCTTC
CDR3 protein: CSVAWTGGTYGYTF

D gene: TRBD1
V gene: TRBV6-4
J gene: TRBJ1-1
clone size: few
CDR3 DNA: TGTGCCAGCAGTGCCGGGACAGAGAACACTGAAGCTTTCTTT
CDR3 protein: CASSAGTENTEAFF